A single sample gave rise to the 31 T cell receptor beta chains below, sequenced in a study of brain T cells in children with intractable seizures. Noted time point: blood from clinic visit 5 months post-surgery; TSC patient then seizure free. The repertoire was sequenced with immunoSEQ multiplex PCR; TCRdb's copy has only in-frame clones and lacks some. The table includes about 340,000 clones, 93% detected once. Specimen: peripheral blood, collected less than 6 months after surgery. All receptors derive from a boy in the first two years of life with tuberous sclerosis and intractable seizures.

This chain joins TRBV6-5 and TRBJ2-1; D gene uncertain. Germline loops: CDR1 MNHEY, CDR2 SVGAGI. The CDR3 is 12 amino acids. Trimming shortened V by 4 bases and J by 3 bases, and 4 bases separated the two germline ends. The CDR3 bases are TGTGCCAGCAGTTCCTACTACAATGAGCAGTTCTTC. Encoded protein: CASSSYYNEQFF.

The chain combines TRBV7-6 with TRBJ2-2; D ambiguous. The CDR3 spans 12 residues. V lost 3 bases to trimming and J lost 6 bases, with 5 bases between them. Germline V gene sequence: CDR1 SGHVS, CDR2 FNYEAQ. The CDR3 bases are TGTGCCAGCAGCTTTAGGTCCGGGGAGCTGTTTTTT. Its protein product is CASSFRSGELFF. The full variable domain, with the rest looked up from reference TRBV7-6 and TRBJ2-2, is GAGVSQSPRYKVTKRGQDVALRCDPISGHVSLYWYRQALGQGPEFLTYFNYEAQQDKSGLPNDRFSAERPEGSISTLTIQRTEQRDSAMYRCASSFRSGELFFGEGSRLTVL.

CDR3 amino acids: CATSEKQDNEQFF. The CDR3 DNA follows: TGTGCCACCAGTGAGAAACAGGACAATGAGCAGTTCTTC. The genes are TRBV24-1 and TRBJ2-1, with a possible D match to TRBD1 (5 bases). Per the germline V gene, CDR1 is KGHDR and CDR2 is SFDVKD. Trimming pared 4 bases from V and 5 bases from J, leaving 8 bases between. The CDR3 runs 13 residues.

V gene TRBV6-2 or TRBV6-3 combines with J gene TRBJ1-6; D is uncertain. V lost 3 bases and J 0 bases, leaving 9 bases between the germline ends. The CDR3 length is 16 residues. CDR1 MNHEY and CDR2 SVGEGT come from the germline V gene. CDR3 bases: TGTGCCAGCAGTTATCAGAGGAGCTCCTATAATTCACCCCTCCACTTT. Amino acids: CASSYQRSSYNSPLHF.

J is TRBJ1-1 and V is TRBV14; D ambiguous. This CDR3 has 13 amino acids. Trimming shortened V by 5 bases and J by 0 bases, and 7 bases separated the two germline ends. CDR1 and CDR2 from the germline V gene are SGHDN and FVKESK. The CDR3 sequence is CASSIGLNTEAFF. The CDR3, as DNA: TGTGCCAGCAGCATCGGTTTGAACACTGAAGCTTTCTTT. Full variable domain (rest looked up from reference TRBV14 and TRBJ1-1): EAGVTQFPSHSVIEKGQTVTLRCDPISGHDNLYWYRRVMGKEIKFLLHFVKESKQDESGMPNNRFLAERTGGTYSTLKVQPAELEDSGVYFCASSIGLNTEAFFGQGTRLTVV.

A single count supports this clone. This sequence joins TRBV27 and TRBJ1-6; D is unresolved. The CDR3 totals 17 residues. Germline V gives CDR1 MNHEY, CDR2 SMNVEV (reference sequence). Trimming removed 6 bases from V and 0 bases from J, with 15 bases in between. CDR3 amino acids: CASRTSALSSYNSPLHF. DNA of the CDR3: TGTGCCAGCAGGACCTCCGCGTTAAGCTCCTATAATTCACCCCTCCACTTT.

V and J are TRBV7-8 and TRBJ1-2, with unresolved D. V was cut by 0 bases and J by 0 bases, with 11 bases left in between. CDR1 SGHVS and CDR2 FQNEAQ come from the germline V gene. The CDR3 runs 16 residues. The CDR3 sequence is CASSLAPAPTNYGYTF. The CDR3 DNA sequence: TGTGCCAGCAGCTTAGCCCCAGCACCAACTAACTATGGCTACACCTTC. Supplemented by reference TRBV7-8 and TRBJ1-2, the full variable domain reads GAGVSQSPRYKVAKRGQDVALRCDPISGHVSLFWYQQALGQGPEFLTYFQNEAQLDKSGLPSDRFFAERPEGSVSTLKIQRTQQEDSAVYLCASSLAPAPTNYGYTFGSGTRLTVV.

The sample holds a few counts of this clone. The sample contains more than one DNA sequence encoding this CDR3. The genes are TRBV7-3 and TRBJ1-1; D gene ambiguous. This CDR3 contains 13 residues. V lost 1 base, J lost 3 bases, and 6 bases lay in between. Germline V gene data show CDR1 as SGHTA and CDR2 as FQGTGA. The CDR3 reads CASSLKSDTEAFF. CDR3 nucleotide sequence: TGTGCCAGCAGCTTAAAGTCGGACACTGAAGCTTTCTTT.

The chain combines TRBV7-9 with TRBJ2-5; 11 bases are a match to TRBD2. Germline V gene data show CDR1 as SEHNR and CDR2 as FQNEAQ (reference sequence). The CDR3 spans 18 residues. V trimming: 2 bases; J trimming: 2 bases; junction bases outside the gene matches: 10. As DNA, the CDR3 is TGTGCCAGCAGCTTAAGGCGGCTAGCGGGGGGCCCGCAAGAGACCCAGTACTTC. Translation gives CASSLRRLAGGPQETQYF.

The chain employs TRBV4-1 and TRBJ2-1, with D unclear. In germline, CDR1 is MGHRA, CDR2 YSYEKL. The CDR3 covers 16 residues. V lost 0 bases and J 4 bases, leaving 13 bases between the germline ends. CDR3 amino acids: CASSQDHGQVYNEQFF. Written as DNA, the CDR3 is TGCGCCAGCAGCCAAGATCATGGGCAGGTTTACAATGAGCAGTTCTTC.

The gene calls are TRBV6-1 and TRBJ2-1, with 8 bases lining up with TRBD1. The CDR3 has 15 residues. After removal of 2 bases from V and 6 bases from J, the junction contained 6 bases not matched to a gene. The germline gives CDR1 MNHNS, CDR2 SASEGT. In DNA, the CDR3 is TGTGCCAGCAGTGAATACTTTACAGGGGGCAATGAGCAGTTCTTC. It translates to CASSEYFTGGNEQFF.

The count of this clone is one. The rearrangement links TRBV7-9 to TRBJ2-2; D unclear. From germline, CDR1 is SEHNR and CDR2 FQNEAQ (reference sequence). V was trimmed by 5 bases and J by 6 bases, leaving 10 bases between them. The CDR3 spans 13 residues. CDR3 sequence reads: CASSPTGSGELFF. The CDR3 DNA sequence: TGTGCCAGCAGCCCGACTGGGTCCGGGGAGCTGTTTTTT.

A word on this clone: Different DNA sequences within this sample yield the same CDR3. V and J are TRBV6-6 and TRBJ1-2, with no clear D. The CDR3 sequence is 13 residues long. Germline loops: CDR1 MNHNY, CDR2 SVGAGI (reference sequence). The germline V and J ends were trimmed by 2 bases and 2 bases, with 6 bases remaining between them. CDR3 nucleotide sequence: TGTGCCAGCAGTTACCGGGTGAACTATGGCTACACCTTC. Translation: CASSYRVNYGYTF.

This chain joins TRBV5-1 and TRBJ2-5; 10 bases are a match to TRBD1. The V and J ends lost 4 bases and 2 bases, in that order; junction bases with no gene match: 17. Per the germline V gene, CDR1 is SGHRS and CDR2 is YFSETQ. The length of the CDR3 is 19 residues. The CDR3 region has the DNA TGCGCCAGCAGCGCTACCGGGACAGGGGTCTCTGTGGCTCAAGAGACCCAGTACTTC. Encoded protein: CASSATGTGVSVAQETQYF.

This sequence joins TRBV4-1 and TRBJ2-5; TRBD2 agrees at 9 bases. The V and J ends lost 4 bases and 4 bases, in that order; junction bases with no gene match: 7. Per the germline V gene, CDR1 is MGHRA and CDR2 is YSYEKL. The CDR3 runs 15 residues. The CDR3: CASSLLAGSTETQYF. CDR3 nucleotides: TGCGCCAGCAGCCTCCTAGCGGGGAGTACAGAGACCCAGTACTTC.

The chain couples TRBV28 to TRBJ1-1; no reliable D call. CDR1 is MDHEN and CDR2 is SYDVKM in the germline V gene. Between the trimmed V and J ends, which lost 8 bases and 1 base, there was a span of 11 bases. This CDR3 region has 13 residues. CDR3 nucleotides: TGTGCCAGCTCAGACCGTCAGAACACTGAAGCTTTCTTT. Its translation: CASSDRQNTEAFF.

This chain links TRBV7-8 with TRBJ2-7; D unresolved. The CDR3 has 16 residues. V was trimmed by 1 base and J by 0 bases, leaving 13 bases between them. The germline V gene has CDR1 SGHVS and CDR2 FQNEAQ. As DNA, the CDR3 is TGTGCCAGCAGCTTAGTGGTGGGCCGGAGCTCCTACGAGCAGTACTTC. Protein product: CASSLVVGRSSYEQYF.

This clone was detected only a few times. This chain links TRBV7-3 with TRBJ2-3; TRBD2 agrees at 9 bases. Trimming took 2 bases from V and 4 from J; bases not matched to a gene: 7. Germline assignment: CDR1 SGHTA and CDR2 FQGTGA. The CDR3 is made up of 16 amino acids. In DNA, the CDR3 is TGTGCCAGCAGCTTATTGCGCGGGGGGGCCGCAGATACGCAGTATTTT. Translation: CASSLLRGGAADTQYF.

This clone was counted a single time. J is TRBJ2-5 and V is TRBV13; D remains unclear. Trimming removed 5 bases at V and 0 bases at J, with 16 bases between. This CDR3 spans 16 amino acids. The germline V gene encodes CDR1 PRHDT and CDR2 FYEKMQ (reference sequence). The CDR3 loop reads CASSLRFGPYQETQYF. Written as DNA, the CDR3 is TGTGCCAGCAGCCTCCGGTTCGGGCCTTACCAAGAGACCCAGTACTTC.

The J gene is TRBJ1-4, the V gene TRBV3-1 (or the pseudogene TRBV3-2); D remains ambiguous. V was pared by 1 base and J by 0 bases, with 6 bases between. The CDR3 runs 15 residues. From germline, CDR1 is LGHDT and CDR2 YNNKEL (reference sequence). CDR3 in amino acids: CASSQVTATNEKLFF. CDR3 coding DNA: TGTGCCAGCAGCCAAGTAACGGCAACTAATGAAAAACTGTTTTTT.

This chain links TRBV5-6 with TRBJ2-1; 10 nucleotides align to TRBD2. Germline CDR1 reads SGHDT; CDR2 reads YYEEEE. The CDR3 spans 17 residues. J was trimmed by 0 bases and V by 4 bases; bases with no gene match: 7. CDR3 in DNA: TGTGCCAGCAGCCCTGAGCGGGAGGGGGGCTCCTACAATGAGCAGTTCTTC. Translated, it gives CASSPEREGGSYNEQFF.

J is TRBJ1-5 and V is TRBV30; D is unresolved. CDR3 size: 13 residues. Germline CDR1 GTSNPN, CDR2 SVGIG (reference sequence). The ends were cut back, 0 bases at V and 4 bases at J, with 7 bases in the middle. The CDR3 region has the DNA TGTGCCTGGAGTGTATATGGAAATCAGCCCCAGCATTTT. Encoded protein: CAWSVYGNQPQHF.

This clone was seen only once. This sequence joins TRBV9 and TRBJ2-1; D gene uncertain. V was clipped by 0 bases and J by 7 bases, with 8 bases between them. The CDR3 totals 13 residues. From germline, CDR1 is SGDLS and CDR2 YYNGEE. The CDR3 DNA sequence: TGTGCCAGCAGCGTAGATGGGTCGAATGAGCAGTTCTTC. Translation: CASSVDGSNEQFF.

The rearrangement joins TRBV3-1 (or the pseudogene TRBV3-2) to TRBJ2-3; possible D gene TRBD2, 6 bases. Trimming took 6 bases from V and 13 from J, leaving 26 bases between them. This CDR3 comprises 15 residues. Germline CDR1 is LGHDT and CDR2 is YNNKEL (reference sequence). CDR3 sequence reads: CASSPDFGYSGVKYF. CDR3 bases: TGTGCCAGCAGTCCGGACTTCGGGTACTCGGGAGTGAAGTATTTT.

This chain connects TRBV20-1 to TRBJ2-1; 8 bases are shared with TRBD1. The trim removed 3 bases at V and 15 bases at J, leaving 7 bases unmatched. The CDR3 is 11 amino acids. The germline CDR1 and CDR2 sequences are DFQATT and SNEGSKA (reference sequence). DNA for the CDR3: TGCAGTGCTAGGGCCGGACAGGGTCTGTTCTTC. Protein: CSARAGQGLFF.

The rearrangement uses TRBV3-1 (or the pseudogene TRBV3-2) and TRBJ2-7; D gene uncertain. Trimming stripped 4 bases from V and 1 base from J, with 8 bases between. The CDR3 has 13 amino acids. The germline V gene has CDR1 LGHDT and CDR2 YNNKEL (reference sequence). The CDR3 spells CASSRGYSYEQYF. In nucleotides, the CDR3 is TGTGCCAGCAGCCGGGGATATTCCTACGAGCAGTACTTC.

This chain connects TRBV20-1 to TRBJ2-7; D is tentatively TRBD1 or TRBD2 (7 bases each). The CDR3 length is 14 residues. The germline CDR1 and CDR2 sequences are DFQATT and SNEGSKA (reference sequence). V was clipped by 3 bases and J by 4 bases, with 16 bases between them. The CDR3 nucleotides are TGCAGTGCTAGTCTTGCGCAGGGGGGGTACGAGCAGTACTTC. This sequence encodes CSASLAQGGYEQYF.

The genes are TRBV5-1 and TRBJ2-7; 9 bases align to TRBD2. Germline V gives CDR1 SGHRS, CDR2 YFSETQ. The CDR3 sequence is 16 residues long. J gave up 4 bases and V 0 bases, and 8 bases lay outside the gene matches. In DNA form, the CDR3 reads TGCGCCAGCAGCTTGGCCTTAGGACTAGCGACGTACGAGCAGTACTTC. It specifies CASSLALGLATYEQYF.

The genes are TRBV19 and TRBJ1-1; D is uncertain. The CDR3 contains 13 residues. Trimming removed 7 bases at V and 5 bases at J, with 14 bases between. Germline lookup yields CDR1 LNHDA and CDR2 SQIVND (reference sequence). This CDR3 is CASNWGLRTEAFF. CDR3 DNA: TGTGCCAGTAATTGGGGTCTAAGAACTGAAGCTTTCTTT.

The rearrangement links TRBV10-3 to TRBJ2-7; D uncertain. Between the trimmed V and J ends, which lost 2 bases and 0 bases, there was a span of 8 bases. In germline, CDR1 is ENHRY, CDR2 SYGVKD. The CDR3 consists of 14 residues. The CDR3 nucleotides are TGTGCCATCAGTGAGGGGCGAAACTCCTACGAGCAGTACTTC. Translating it yields CAISEGRNSYEQYF.

The chain carries TRBV13 and TRBJ1-1; D may be TRBD1 (5 bases). Trimming took 5 bases from V and 4 from J, leaving 17 bases between them. The length of the CDR3 is 15 residues. The germline V gene encodes CDR1 PRHDT and CDR2 FYEKMQ (reference sequence). The CDR3 DNA follows: TGTGCCAGCAGCGAACTTAACGGGACGCTCACTGAAGCTTTCTTT. Its protein product is CASSELNGTLTEAFF.